This is a list of T cell receptor beta chains from one sample in a study of Ad26.COV2.S vaccination and SARS-CoV-2 variants. Clones were sequenced by immunoSEQ multiplex PCR, and TCRdb holds only the in-frame ones, with some missing. The data hold roughly 390,000 clones, with less than 90% observed a single time. The sample in question was peripheral blood, obtained in a trial of Ad26.COV2.S vaccine versus placebo. These receptors came from a person aged 18-65 years who received the Ad26.COV2.S COVID-19 vaccine or a placebo. Each CDR3 is given with its conserved first and last residue.

V,CDR3
TRBV7-2,CASSFGRPNTEAFF
TRBV11-2,CASSSAWGVSYNEQFF
TRBV7-9,CASSFQGWVGEAFF
TRBV5-6,CASSSWRRTSGGYEQYF
TRBV3-1/TRBV3-2,CASSPGWGNEKLFF
TRBV6-5,CASKTGPGNTIYF
TRBV11-2,CASSLRQGRDTEAFF
TRBV6-4,CASSDRENSPLHF
TRBV5-1,CATKVGSPLHF
TRBV28,CASSPPGTGVTDTQYF
TRBV5-1,CASSPRTELYEQYF